This is a list of T cell receptor beta chains from one sample in a study of CD8 T cells in Susac syndrome. In TCRdb, the immunoSEQ multiplex PCR reads were re-called with MiXCR into one record per CDR3 protein. The sample includes over 350,000 distinct CDR3 sequences, approximately 85% seen only once; the top ten take about 0.12%. The sample was CD8+ T cells from PBMCs. The receptor set was obtained from a human donor with multiple sclerosis. CDR3s include the opening cysteine and the closing phenylalanine or tryptophan. The order of the fields is V gene, clone size, D gene, J gene, CDR3 protein, CDR3 DNA. The D gene is left open where the match is weak. Rows give clone size only sometimes, using once, few, many, or a class for an expanded clone.

TRBV5-1	NA	NA	TRBJ2-1	CASSLGWRGKHNEQFF	TGCGCCAGCAGCTTGGGATGGAGGGGGAAGCACAATGAGCAGTTCTTC
TRBV13	NA	NA	TRBJ1-1	CASTKGGDPVNTEAFF	TGTGCCAGCACCAAGGGGGGGGACCCGGTGAACACTGAAGCTTTCTTT
TRBV6-4	NA	NA	TRBJ1-6	CASRTESSYNSPLHF	TGTGCCAGCAGGACCGAGAGCTCCTATAATTCACCCCTCCACTTT
TRBV6-1	NA	TRBD2	TRBJ2-1	CAAGESYNEQFF	TGTGCCGCGGGGGAATCCTACAATGAGCAGTTCTTC
TRBV12-3/TRBV12-4	NA	NA	TRBJ1-4	CASSLRGGANEKLFF	TGTGCCAGCAGTTTAAGGGGGGGAGCTAATGAAAAACTGTTTTTT
TRBV10-1	NA	TRBD1	TRBJ1-5	CASRVDRTGVSNQPQHF	TGCGCCAGCCGCGTCGACAGGACAGGGGTTAGCAATCAGCCCCAGCATTTT
TRBV28	NA	NA	TRBJ2-3	CASISPWKRDTQYF	TGTGCCAGCATCTCACCTTGGAAGCGGGATACGCAGTATTTT
TRBV4-1	NA	NA	TRBJ2-1	CASSPARGDLNEQFF	TGCGCCAGCAGCCCGGCTCGAGGGGACTTAAATGAGCAGTTCTTC
TRBV12-3/TRBV12-4	NA	TRBD2	TRBJ2-5	CASSKRRTSGSIFRSYF	TGTGCCAGCAGCAAGCGACGGACTAGCGGGTCAATTTTTAGGAGCTACTTC
TRBV4-1	few	NA	TRBJ2-3	CASSQGETDTQYF	TGCGCCAGCAGCCAAGGGGAGACAGATACGCAGTATTTT
TRBV6-2/TRBV6-3	NA	NA	TRBJ1-2	CASSYYGSTLGYTF	TGTGCCAGCAGTTACTACGGTTCCACACTTGGCTACACCTTC
TRBV20-1	NA	NA	TRBJ2-7	CSARGEGPSYEQYF	TGCAGTGCTAGAGGAGAGGGGCCCTCCTACGAGCAGTACTTC
TRBV5-1	NA	NA	TRBJ2-5	CASSLAAGVETQYF	TGCGCCAGCAGCTTGGCTGCCGGGGTAGAGACCCAGTACTTC
TRBV6-5	NA	NA	TRBJ1-2	CASSYYRGNYGYTF	TGTGCCAGCAGTTATTATCGGGGGAACTATGGCTACACCTTC
TRBV7-9	NA	NA	TRBJ2-1	CASSFVVHEQFF	TGTGCCAGCAGCTTTGTAGTCCATGAGCAGTTCTTC
TRBV5-1	once	NA	TRBJ2-1	CASSGGRGVVNEQFF	TGCGCCAGCAGCGGAGGCAGGGGAGTTGTCAATGAGCAGTTCTTC
TRBV27	NA	TRBD2	TRBJ2-2	CASSSFGGRPNTGELFF	TGTGCCAGCAGTAGTTTTGGCGGGAGGCCGAACACCGGGGAGCTGTTTTTT
TRBV19	NA	TRBD1	TRBJ2-1	CASSVGTAYNEQFF	TGTGCCAGTAGTGTCGGGACAGCCTACAATGAGCAGTTCTTC
TRBV29-1	NA	NA	TRBJ1-1	CSVEDSAESTEAFF	TGCAGCGTTGAAGATTCGGCAGAGAGCACTGAAGCTTTCTTT
TRBV7-9	few	NA	TRBJ2-7	CASSSFTGYEQYF	TGTGCCAGCAGCTCGTTCACCGGGTACGAGCAGTACTTC
TRBV6-1	NA	TRBD1	TRBJ1-1	CASWTGVNTEAFF	TGTGCCAGTTGGACAGGAGTGAACACTGAAGCTTTCTTT
TRBV6-5	NA	TRBD2	TRBJ2-1	CASSQLSGGRNEQFF	TGTGCCAGCAGCCAACTTAGCGGGGGCCGCAATGAGCAGTTCTTC
TRBV4-1	once	NA	TRBJ1-3	CASSQVKGDGNTIYF	TGCGCCAGCAGCCAAGTAAAAGGCGACGGAAACACCATATATTTT
TRBV27	NA	TRBD1	TRBJ1-5	CASRRGRGLQPQHF	TGTGCCAGCAGACGGGGAAGGGGGCTCCAGCCCCAGCATTTT
TRBV5-1	few	NA	TRBJ2-1	CASSLGPNEQFF	TGTGCCAGCAGCTTAGGCCCGAATGAGCAGTTCTTC
TRBV25-1	NA	NA	TRBJ2-2	CASSDNPGSGELFF	TGTGCCAGCAGTGACAATCCGGGGTCCGGGGAGCTGTTTTTT
TRBV7-3	NA	TRBD2	TRBJ2-1	CASSELGGTSPNEQFF	TGTGCCAGCAGCGAACTGGGGGGGACTAGCCCCAATGAGCAGTTCTTC
TRBV6-1	NA	NA	TRBJ1-5	CASSEKYSNQPQHF	TGTGCCAGCAGTGAGAAATATAGCAATCAGCCCCAGCATTTT
TRBV9	NA	NA	TRBJ2-1	CASSVLSDNEQFF	TGTGCCAGCAGCGTACTGTCAGACAATGAGCAGTTCTTC
TRBV6-5	once	NA	TRBJ2-1	CASSYSGGAGVNEQFF	TGTGCCAGCAGTTACTCTGGGGGCGCCGGGGTCAATGAGCAGTTCTTC